The 26 T cell receptor beta chains given below trace back to one sample, sequenced in a study of identical twins. TCRdb passed the 5' RACE reads through MiXCR, listing each CDR3 protein once. In the table there are a few hundred thousand distinct CDR3 sequences, 20% to 25% of which are singletons. This sample was shared with a second study, whose subject was T cells expressing NK-cell markers.

The sample was CD4+ T cells sorted from blood. These receptor sequences come from a young woman in good health.

This clonotype has a handful of counts. This rearrangement joins TRBV11-1 to TRBJ2-1, with D possibly TRBD2 on 6 matching bases. The V and J ends lost 1 base and 2 bases respectively, with 15 bases between them. CDR3 length equals 17 residues. CDR1 is SGHAT and CDR2 is FQDESV in the germline V gene (reference sequence). In nucleotides, the CDR3 is TGTGCCAGCAGCTTAGAAGGCGGGGCCTTACCCTACAATGAGCAGTTCTTC. Translating gives CASSLEGGALPYNEQFF.

This clonotype was recorded a few times. This chain links TRBV12-3 or TRBV12-4 with TRBJ2-3; D perhaps matches TRBD2 (6 bases). V was clipped by 3 bases and J by 2 bases, with 12 bases between them. The CDR3 contains 15 residues. Here the CDR3 DNA reads TGTGCCAGCAGTTTTCCCGTAGCGGACACAGATACGCAGTATTTT. It translates to CASSFPVADTDTQYF.

The chain uses TRBV7-3 and TRBJ1-2; D not resolved. Germline V gene lookup returns CDR1 SGHTA and CDR2 FQGTGA. Deletions cut 7 bases from V and 7 bases from J, with 16 bases between. CDR3 size: 13 residues. CDR3 loop: CASKDPSDLGYTF. The CDR3 nucleotides are TGTGCCAGCAAGGACCCTTCCGACCTTGGCTACACCTTC.

This clonotype was recorded a few times. The chain carries TRBV5-1 and TRBJ2-7; TRBD1 aligns across 9 bases. V trimming: 5 bases; J trimming: 4 bases; junction bases outside the gene matches: 7. The CDR3 has 14 residues. Germline V gene lookup returns CDR1 SGHRS and CDR2 YFSETQ. The CDR3 reads CASSYTGGLYEQYF. CDR3 sequence (DNA): TGCGCCAGCAGTTATACAGGGGGCTTGTACGAGCAGTACTTC.

This clonotype was counted ten times or more. The chain combines TRBV12-3 or TRBV12-4 with TRBJ1-5, with no clear D. The V end was cut by 2 bases, the J end by 6 bases, with 11 bases between. The CDR3 runs 14 residues. CDR3 bases: TGTGCCAGCAGTTTAATAGGGAGGAGTCAGCCCCAGCATTTT. Translated, it gives CASSLIGRSQPQHF.

This clonotype showed up just a few times. V and J are TRBV30 and TRBJ2-1, with TRBD2 matching over 9 bases. The CDR3 has 14 amino acids. J gave up 2 bases and V 8 bases, and 7 bases lay outside the gene matches. The V gene's germline CDR1 is GTSNPN and CDR2 SVGIG (reference sequence). The DNA of the CDR3 is TGTGCCGCTACGACTAGCGGAACCTACAATGAGCAGTTCTTC. Protein sequence: CAATTSGTYNEQFF.

The chain is built from TRBV11-3 and TRBJ2-7; 8 bases map to TRBD2. The CDR3 has 13 residues. Germline trimming cut 3 bases from V and 3 bases from J; bases unmatched to any gene: 1. The germline V gene encodes CDR1 SGHNT and CDR2 YENEEA. This chain's CDR3 is CASSFGGGYEQYF. The CDR3 coding sequence is TGTGCCAGCAGCTTCGGGGGGGGCTACGAGCAGTACTTC.

The chain carries TRBV5-1 and TRBJ2-1, with TRBD1 matching over 9 bases. Per the germline V gene, CDR1 is SGHRS and CDR2 is YFSETQ. The CDR3 consists of 16 residues. The V gene end was trimmed by 4 bases and the J gene end by 7 bases; junction bases not matched to a gene: 12. In DNA, the CDR3 is TGCGCCAGCAGCCGGTCCACCGGGACAGGGAGAAATGAGCAGTTCTTC. Translation: CASSRSTGTGRNEQFF.

Only a few counts were recorded for this clonotype. J is TRBJ1-5 and V is TRBV9; D is possibly TRBD1 (5 bases). Between the trimmed V and J ends, which lost 0 bases and 5 bases, there was a span of 12 bases. Germline-derived CDR1 and CDR2 are SGDLS and YYNGEE. There are 15 residues in the CDR3. The CDR3: CASSVGGRLDQPQHF. The CDR3 region has the DNA TGTGCCAGCAGCGTAGGGGGCCGACTTGATCAGCCCCAGCATTTT. Based on the CDR3 plus reference TRBV9 and TRBJ1-5, the full variable domain is DSGVTQTPKHLITATGQRVTLRCSPRSGDLSVYWYQQSLDQGLQFLIQYYNGEERAKGNILERFSAQQFPDLHSELNLSSLELGDSALYFCASSVGGRLDQPQHFGDGTRLSIL.

This chain uses TRBV6-1 with TRBJ1-1, with a possible D match to TRBD1 (5 bases). Per the germline V gene, CDR1 is MNHNS and CDR2 is SASEGT. The CDR3 has 13 residues. V was cut by 6 bases and J by 4 bases, with 12 bases left in between. DNA of the CDR3: TGTGCCAGCAGACAGCGGGACGCCACTGAAGCTTTCTTT. This translates into CASRQRDATEAFF.

This clonotype was seen many times. This chain uses TRBV29-1 with TRBJ2-1; tentative D call: TRBD2 (6 bases). Germline-derived CDR1 and CDR2 are SQVTM and ANQGSEA. Trimming took off 7 bases at V and 0 bases at J, with 19 bases between the two ends. The CDR3 length is 16 residues. The CDR3 loop is CSAIGGAEASYNEQFF. CDR3 DNA: TGCAGCGCAATAGGAGGGGCGGAAGCCTCCTACAATGAGCAGTTCTTC.

This clonotype was counted a few times. V and J are TRBV7-9 and TRBJ2-1, with no clear D. This CDR3 is built from 13 residues. Per the germline V gene, CDR1 is SEHNR and CDR2 is FQNEAQ (reference sequence). V lost 2 bases and J 9 bases, leaving 11 bases between the germline ends. CDR3 DNA sequence: TGTGCCAGCAGCTTAATAGGGAATAGTGAGCAGTTCTTC. This codes for CASSLIGNSEQFF.

The V call is TRBV20-1, the J call TRBJ2-7; D gene ambiguous. V was trimmed by 3 bases and J by 2 bases, leaving 8 bases between them. The CDR3 sequence is 12 residues long. Germline V gene data show CDR1 as DFQATT and CDR2 as SNEGSKA (reference sequence). The CDR3 region has the DNA TGCAGTGCTAGCAGTCTAGCCTACGAGCAGTACTTC. Its translation is CSASSLAYEQYF.

This clonotype was detected only a few times. The chain employs TRBV5-1 and TRBJ2-1; D not certain. The V and J ends lost 5 bases and 0 bases respectively, with 6 bases between them. The germline CDR1 and CDR2 sequences are SGHRS and YFSETQ. This CDR3 is built from 13 residues. Written as DNA, the CDR3 is TGCGCCAGCAGGGAACCCTCCTACAATGAGCAGTTCTTC. Its translation is CASREPSYNEQFF. Full variable domain (rest looked up from reference TRBV5-1 and TRBJ2-1): KAGVTQTPRYLIKTRGQQVTLSCSPISGHRSVSWYQQTPGQGLQFLFEYFSETQRNKGNFPGRFSGRQFSNSRSEMNVSTLELGDSALYLCASREPSYNEQFFGPGTRLTVL.

V gene TRBV7-2 combines with J gene TRBJ2-7; D possibly corresponds to TRBD1 (5 bases). The V end lost 2 bases, the J end lost 3 bases, and 20 bases lay between the germline ends. Germline V gives CDR1 SGHTA, CDR2 FQGNSA. There are 17 residues in the CDR3. Here the CDR3 DNA reads TGTGCCAGCAGCTTATCAGGGCTGGGATTTCCGGGCTACGAGCAGTACTTC. This gives the protein CASSLSGLGFPGYEQYF. Supplemented by reference TRBV7-2 and TRBJ2-7, the full variable domain reads GAGVSQSPSNKVTEKGKDVELRCDPISGHTALYWYRQSLGQGLEFLIYFQGNSAPDKSGLPSDRFSAERTGGSVSTLTIQRTQQEDSAVYLCASSLSGLGFPGYEQYFGPGTRLTVT.

The chain joins TRBV19 to TRBJ2-2; possibly TRBD1 for D (6 bases). V lost 11 bases to trimming and J lost 7 bases, with 23 bases between them. Germline V CDR1 and CDR2: LNHDA, SQIVND (reference sequence). The CDR3 has 15 amino acids. The CDR3 here is CASQGPGQKSGELFF. Written as DNA, the CDR3 is TGTGCCTCCCAGGGCCCAGGACAGAAAAGCGGGGAGCTGTTTTTT.

The chain carries TRBV10-2 and TRBJ2-2, with 7 bases fitting TRBD2. CDR1 and CDR2 (germline): WSHSY, SAAADI. V was pared by 4 bases and J by 0 bases, with 5 bases of the junction left unmatched. The CDR3 has 16 amino acids. CDR3 residues: CASSVGLAANTGELFF. The CDR3 DNA follows: TGCGCCAGCAGTGTCGGCCTAGCGGCGAACACCGGGGAGCTGTTTTTT.

Details on this clonotype: Mismatch with germline at one junction end may stem from a read error. This chain uses TRBV25-1 with TRBJ2-5; no clear D gene. Germline values: CDR1 MGHDK, CDR2 SYGVNS. This CDR3 has 13 amino acids. The CDR3 reads CASSEYIEEAQYF. The DNA of the CDR3 is TGTGCCAGCAGTGAATATATAGAAGAGGCCCAGTACTTC.

This sequence joins TRBV12-3 or TRBV12-4 and TRBJ2-7, with 13 bases matching TRBD2. The CDR3 contains 14 residues. With V trimmed by 3 bases and J by 5 bases, 1 base remained unmatched. This CDR3 is CASSFTSGGDEQYF. CDR3 coding DNA: TGTGCCAGCAGTTTTACTAGCGGGGGGGACGAGCAGTACTTC.

This clonotype appeared a few times. This chain links TRBV18 with TRBJ2-1, with 13 bases fitting TRBD2. CDR3 length: 15 residues. V trimming: 3 bases; J trimming: 9 bases; junction bases outside the gene matches: 5. Per germline, CDR1 KGHSH and CDR2 LQKENI. CDR3 nucleotides: TGTGCCAGCTCACCCGGACTAGCGGGAGTGCTTGAGCAGTTCTTC. This gives the protein CASSPGLAGVLEQFF. Supplemented by reference TRBV18 and TRBJ2-1, the full variable domain reads NAGVMQNPRHLVRRRGQEARLRCSPMKGHSHVYWYRQLPEEGLKFMVYLQKENIIDESGMPKERFSAEFPKEGPSILRIQQVVRGDSAAYFCASSPGLAGVLEQFFGPGTRLTVL.

V and J are TRBV7-2 and TRBJ2-5; maybe TRBD2 (5 bases). Germline loops: CDR1 SGHTA, CDR2 FQGNSA. The CDR3 runs to 13 residues. Deletions cut 5 bases from V and 4 bases from J, with 11 bases between. This CDR3 reads CASSQRTGETQYF. The DNA of the CDR3 is TGTGCCAGCAGCCAAAGGACTGGAGAGACCCAGTACTTC.

In this sample, this clonotype turned up a few times. The rearrangement links TRBV20-1 to TRBJ2-3; the D gene is possibly TRBD2 (5 bases). CDR3 length: 14 residues. In germline, CDR1 is DFQATT, CDR2 SNEGSKA (reference sequence). V was shortened by 1 base and J by 2 bases, with 10 bases between the two germline ends. CDR3 residues: CSARGAGHTDTQYF. The CDR3 DNA follows: TGCAGTGCTAGAGGGGCGGGCCACACAGATACGCAGTATTTT.

This sequence joins TRBV2 and TRBJ1-5; possible D gene TRBD1, 6 bases. Trimming pared 3 bases from V and 5 bases from J, leaving 14 bases between. The CDR3 runs 15 residues. Germline V gene lookup returns CDR1 SNHLY and CDR2 FYNNEI. Here the CDR3 reads CASSEVGGFDQPQHF. CDR3 DNA: TGTGCCAGCAGTGAGGTTGGGGGCTTCGATCAGCCCCAGCATTTT.

V usage is TRBV20-1 and J usage is TRBJ2-3; D could derive from TRBD1 or TRBD2 (6 bases each). The germline CDR1 and CDR2 sequences are DFQATT and SNEGSKA (reference sequence). This CDR3 contains 13 residues. Trimming removed 7 bases at V and 1 base at J, with 12 bases between. The CDR3 DNA sequence: TGCAGTGGAAGGGGGGTGGGCACAGATACGCAGTATTTT. It yields the protein CSGRGVGTDTQYF.

The chain links TRBV7-2 to TRBJ2-7; 9 nucleotides agree with TRBD1. Germline values: CDR1 SGHTA, CDR2 FQGNSA. The CDR3 length is 15 residues. The trim removed 5 bases at V and 0 bases at J, leaving 5 bases unmatched. CDR3 coding DNA: TGTGCCAGCAGCACCGGACAGGGGAGCTCCTACGAGCAGTACTTC. This sequence encodes CASSTGQGSSYEQYF.

This clonotype appeared a few times. The chain couples TRBV10-3 to TRBJ2-5; D gene ambiguous. V lost 10 bases to trimming and J lost 2 bases, with 17 bases between them. The CDR3 has 14 residues. In germline, CDR1 is ENHRY, CDR2 SYGVKD. This chain's CDR3 is CASQPEKRQETQYF. The CDR3 nucleotides are TGTGCCAGCCAACCAGAAAAACGACAAGAGACCCAGTACTTC.